These T cell receptor beta chains were read from a single sample in a study of blood T cell repertoires in COVID-19. Method: immunoSEQ multiplex PCR; TCRdb's copy keeps in-frame clones and lacks some. Of under 300,000 clones listed, approximately 90% are singletons. The sample consisted of peripheral blood. These TCRs come from a woman aged 40 to 55 who had recovered from COVID-19. Both conserved end residues are part of each CDR3. Each record gives: clone size, V gene, D gene, J gene, CDR3 length, CDR3 protein, CDR3 DNA. A D gene is named only where the DNA matches it firmly. Clone sizes are given selectively: once, few, many, or a class where the clone is expanded.

>-|TRBV12-3/TRBV12-4|-|TRBJ2-1|11
CASSTRTEQFF
TGTGCCAGCAGCACTCGAACTGAGCAGTTCTTC
>-|TRBV9|-|TRBJ1-1|13
CASSVAGDTEAFF
TGTGCCAGCAGCGTAGCAGGGGACACTGAAGCTTTCTTT
>-|TRBV4-2|TRBD1|TRBJ2-7|14
CASSRDSTNYEQYF
TGTGCCAGCAGCCGGGACAGCACCAACTACGAGCAGTACTTC
>-|TRBV3-1/TRBV3-2|TRBD2|TRBJ2-1|19
CASSQPGTSGRGPYNEQFF
TGTGCCAGCAGCCAACCCGGGACTAGCGGGAGGGGCCCCTACAATGAGCAGTTCTTC
>-|TRBV10-3|TRBD2|TRBJ2-1|14
CASRPGGSYNEQFF
TGTGCCAGCCGGCCGGGGGGATCCTACAATGAGCAGTTCTTC
>-|TRBV7-8|-|TRBJ2-3|12
CASSPRTDTQYF
TGTGCCAGCAGCCCCCGGACAGATACGCAGTATTTT
>once|TRBV30|-|TRBJ2-7|16
CAWSVRVGGRGYEQYF
TGTGCCTGGAGTGTACGGGTCGGGGGGCGCGGGTACGAGCAGTACTTC
>-|TRBV5-1|TRBD1|TRBJ2-7|15
CASTPGDRVIYEQYF
TGCGCCAGCACTCCTGGGGACAGGGTGATCTACGAGCAGTACTTC
>-|TRBV6-5|TRBD1|TRBJ1-1|15
CASSRQGLLNTEAFF
TGTGCCAGCAGCCGACAGGGGCTACTGAACACTGAAGCTTTCTTT
>-|TRBV4-3|-|TRBJ1-6|14
CASSPGGYNSPLHF
TGCGCCAGCAGCCCGGGGGGGTATAATTCACCCCTCCACTTT
>-|TRBV6-5|-|TRBJ1-2|15
CASSYSRGANYGYTF
TGTGCCAGCAGTTACTCGCGGGGGGCTAACTATGGCTACACCTTC
>-|TRBV3-1/TRBV3-2|-|TRBJ1-2|13
CASPRDGNYGYTF
TGTGCCAGCCCCCGAGACGGGAACTATGGCTACACCTTC
>-|TRBV27|-|TRBJ2-1|13
CASSPPPPTGQFF
TGTGCCAGCAGTCCTCCTCCGCCCACGGGGCAGTTCTTC
>-|TRBV28|TRBD2|TRBJ2-1|16
CASSFGGAGMEGEQFF
TGTGCCAGCAGTTTCGGGGGGGCGGGAATGGAAGGTGAGCAGTTCTTC
>-|TRBV9|TRBD2|TRBJ2-7|12
CASSREVDEQYF
TGTGCCAGCAGCCGGGAGGTCGACGAGCAGTACTTC
>-|TRBV10-3|-|TRBJ1-1|14
CAINKQGPNTEAFF
TGTGCCATCAACAAACAGGGCCCGAACACTGAAGCTTTCTTT